A single sample is the source of the 5 T cell receptor beta chains below, sequenced in a study of shared clonotypes between healthy human individuals. The assay was immunoSEQ multiplex PCR, and TCRdb's table has in-frame clones only and misses some. The sample consists of more than 2,000,000 clones, around 90% of them appearing once. The sample taken for sequencing was naive CD4+ T cells sorted from blood. Subset here: CD45RA+ positively selected. The receptor set was obtained from a man younger than 35 in good health.

The V and J genes are TRBV5-4 and TRBJ2-7, with 8 bases aligning to TRBD1. V gave up 4 bases and J gave up 5 bases; unmatched junction bases: 11. Germline V gene lookup returns CDR1 SGHNT and CDR2 YYREEE (reference sequence). CDR3 length: 15 amino acids. CDR3 residues: CASSRPDRDRHEQYF. The CDR3 nucleotides are TGTGCCAGCAGCCGACCGGACAGGGATCGTCACGAGCAGTACTTC.

The V call is TRBV4-3, the J call TRBJ1-2; the D is unclear. CDR1 is LGHNA and CDR2 is YSLEER in the germline V gene. V was trimmed by 0 bases and J by 9 bases, leaving 14 bases between them. This CDR3 has 14 amino acids. This CDR3 is CASSQEGLGFSYTF. The CDR3 nucleotides are TGCGCCAGCAGCCAAGAAGGTCTCGGCTTCAGCTACACCTTC.

The CDR3 region has the DNA TGTGCCAGCAGTCGTCCCCGGGAGACCCAGTACTTC. This gives the protein CASSRPRETQYF. The chain links TRBV5-5 to TRBJ2-5; no clear D gene. V lost 5 bases, J lost 5 bases, and 10 bases lay in between. Germline CDR1 reads SGHKS; CDR2 reads YYEKEE (reference sequence). The CDR3 loop spans 12 amino acids.

The rearrangement joins TRBV10-3 to TRBJ2-3; a weak D match, TRBD1 (5 bases). The germline V gene has CDR1 ENHRY and CDR2 SYGVKD. Trimming shortened V by 6 bases and J by 6 bases, and 13 bases separated the two germline ends. The CDR3 is made up of 13 amino acids. The CDR3 nucleotides read TGTGCCATCAGCGCTAGGGGTACGGATACGCAGTATTTT. It specifies CAISARGTDTQYF.

The rearrangement uses TRBV5-6 and TRBJ1-1; tentatively, D is TRBD1 (5 bases). CDR3 length equals 14 residues. Per germline, CDR1 SGHDT and CDR2 YYEEEE. Trimming removed 2 bases from V and 1 base from J, with 9 bases in between. In DNA, the CDR3 is TGTGCCAGCAGCTTTTCTGACAGGAACACTGAAGCTTTCTTT. The encoded protein is CASSFSDRNTEAFF.